This T cell receptor beta chain was identified during a study of T cell repertoires in cytomegalovirus infection. On the study more broadly: CMV epitopes, recently identified HLA-C-restricted and well-studied HLA-B-restricted, were used. Through public TCR beta signatures, both CMV infection and matching HLA type were indicated.

TCRdb itself ran the reads through MiXCR, one entry per CDR3 protein. This sample has approximately 340,000 distinct CDR3 sequences, with 25% to 35% found just once. Study-level findings and limits: Summed frequency of public TCR beta families distinguished CMV carriers with the relevant HLA.

The germline gives CDR1 GTSNPN, CDR2 SVGIG (reference sequence). Deletions cut 4 bases from V and 0 bases from J, with 15 bases between. This CDR3 region has 15 residues. For this clonotype: Its antigen is not identified.

The sample in question was cultured PBMCs, obtained from culture after CMV antigen stimulation. This rearrangement joins TRBV30 to TRBJ1-1; a weak D match, TRBD1 (5 bases). The clonotype originates from a human donor in good health (CMV status not recorded). Some clones in this sample may be carry-over from other donors' samples. DNA for the CDR3: TGTGCCTGGATTGGGGGATTGAGCATGAACACTGAAGCTTTCTTT. As protein: CAWIGGLSMNTEAFF.